This is a list of T cell receptor beta chains from one sample in a study of T cells in Graves' hyperthyroidism and ophthalmopathy. TCRdb reprocessed the multiplex PCR reads via MiXCR and lists one record per CDR3 protein. The repertoire holds about 180,000 distinct CDR3 sequences, around 15% seen once, with around 29% in the top ten. The specimen sequenced was blood. The receptors shown here come from a woman aged 45-60 years with Graves' hyperthyroidism. Each CDR3 is given with its conserved first and last residue. The order of the fields is V gene, clone size, D gene, J gene, CDR3 protein, CDR3 DNA. D genes are given only for firm matches. The size entry is marked missing in some rows and otherwise reads once, few, many or a size class.

TRBV2,many,-,TRBJ1-2,CASSEWENYGYTF,TGTGCCAGCAGTGAATGGGAAAACTATGGCTACACCTTC
TRBV7-9,many,-,TRBJ1-1,CASSLVTGVNTEAFF,TGTGCCAGCAGCTTAGTTACGGGGGTGAACACTGAAGCTTTCTTT
TRBV5-1,few,TRBD1,TRBJ2-1,CASSLGTGNNEQFF,TGCGCCAGCAGCTTGGGGACAGGGAACAATGAGCAGTTCTTC
TRBV3-1,many,-,TRBJ2-5,CASRATKRNQETQYF,TGTGCCAGCAGAGCTACGAAGCGGAACCAAGAGACCCAGTACTTC
TRBV2,many,-,TRBJ1-1,CASSEDGGENTEAFF,TGTGCCAGCAGTGAAGATGGAGGGGAGAACACTGAAGCTTTCTTT
TRBV5-5,-,-,TRBJ1-3,CASSLAVANSGNTIYF,TGTGCCAGCAGCTTGGCCGTGGCAAACTCTGGAAACACCATATATTTT
TRBV11-2,many,-,TRBJ1-3,CASSLFTLGTTLFSGNTIYF,TGTGCCAGCAGCCTCTTTACCCTAGGGACGACTCTATTCTCTGGAAACACCATATATTTT
TRBV28,many,-,TRBJ1-5,CASSPGGNSNQPQHF,TGTGCCAGCAGTCCGGGAGGGAATAGCAATCAGCCCCAGCATTTT
TRBV2,-,-,TRBJ2-1,CASILQPGTLYNEQFF,TGTGCCAGCATTTTACAGCCCGGGACACTCTACAATGAGCAGTTCTTC
TRBV5-8,many,TRBD1,TRBJ2-7,CASSLGDRGHEQYF,TGTGCCAGCAGCTTAGGGGACAGGGGCCACGAGCAGTACTTC
TRBV14,many,-,TRBJ1-4,CASSQNVGTNEKLFF,TGTGCCAGCAGCCAGAACGTGGGAACTAATGAAAAACTGTTTTTT
TRBV3-1,few,TRBD2,TRBJ2-3,CASSLPGTSDFTDTQYF,TGTGCCAGCAGCCTGCCGGGGACTAGTGACTTCACAGATACGCAGTATTTT
TRBV12-3/TRBV12-4,many,-,TRBJ1-2,CASSLMSGRNYGYTF,TGTGCCAGCAGTTTAATGAGTGGCAGGAACTATGGCTACACCTTC
TRBV29-1,many,-,TRBJ1-2,CSVGGQAMDYGYTF,TGCAGCGTTGGCGGGCAGGCTATGGACTATGGCTACACCTTC
TRBV9,many,-,TRBJ1-1,CASSVYGSQNTEAFF,TGTGCCAGCAGCGTATATGGGAGCCAGAACACTGAAGCTTTCTTT
TRBV3-1,-,-,TRBJ2-5,CASSQVALEGTQYF,TGTGCCAGCAGCCAAGTAGCCCTAGAGGGGACCCAGTACTTC
TRBV20-1,-,-,TRBJ2-7,CSAMDNYEQYF,TGCAGTGCAATGGACAACTACGAGCAGTACTTC
TRBV5-6,-,-,TRBJ2-2,CASSLRITGELFF,TGTGCCAGCAGCTTGCGAATTACCGGGGAGCTGTTTTTT
TRBV5-1,many,-,TRBJ1-2,CASSVQGPSFYTF,TGCGCCAGCAGCGTGCAGGGTCCCTCCTTCTACACCTTC
TRBV2,many,TRBD2,TRBJ2-1,CASRLLAGVYNEQFF,TGTGCCAGCAGACTACTAGCGGGGGTCTACAATGAGCAGTTCTTC
TRBV18,many,-,TRBJ1-2,CASSNDKDYGYTF,TGTGCCAGCTCAAACGACAAGGACTATGGCTACACCTTC
TRBV14,few,-,TRBJ1-1,CASSQVLRVERVWTEAFF,TGTGCCAGCAGCCAAGTCCTGCGAGTGGAGAGAGTATGGACTGAAGCTTTCTTT
TRBV19,many,TRBD1,TRBJ1-3,CASKGDRGGGNTIYF,TGTGCCAGCAAGGGGGACAGGGGAGGTGGAAACACCATATATTTT
TRBV2,many,TRBD2,TRBJ2-1,CASIGWGPSGGANEQFF,TGTGCCAGCATTGGCTGGGGGCCTAGCGGGGGGGCCAATGAGCAGTTCTTC
TRBV7-9,-,-,TRBJ1-2,CASSPERGSSGYTF,TGTGCCAGCAGCCCCGAGCGGGGAAGCAGTGGCTACACCTTC
TRBV12-3/TRBV12-4,many,-,TRBJ1-5,CATWAGSGNQPQHF,TGTGCCACCTGGGCGGGATCAGGTAATCAGCCCCAGCATTTT
TRBV7-9,many,-,TRBJ2-6,CASSLAGASGANVLTF,TGTGCCAGCAGCTTAGCTGGGGCCTCTGGGGCCAACGTCCTGACTTTC
TRBV2,many,-,TRBJ2-6,CASKDSMWTGANVLTF,TGTGCCAGCAAGGACTCTATGTGGACTGGGGCCAACGTCCTGACTTTC
TRBV9,many,-,TRBJ2-2,CASGTGGELFF,TGTGCCAGCGGTACGGGGGGGGAGCTGTTTTTT